Shown below are 30 T cell receptor beta chains from a single sample sequenced in a study of cytomegalovirus exposure and HLA in healthy donors (dated by TCRdb to about 2017). Library creation used the immunoSEQ multiplex PCR assay. For the multiplex PCR, a mixture combining 60 forward primers for TCR Vbeta segments and 13 reverse primers for TCR Jbeta segments was used. TCRdb took over this immuneACCESS table, retaining in-frame rearrangements with V and J assigned. Such tables are incomplete; in checked studies, under half of the missing clones stem from an unresolved V gene, and the remainder is unexplained. The sample table holds 100,000 to 150,000 clones, of which about 80% were seen once. Of the sample, 8.9% falls within the top ten clones. Sequences were obtained from PBMCs. The receptor source for this set is a man younger than 40 in good health and CMV-seropositive.

The rearrangement links TRBV5-6 to TRBJ1-2; D is unclear. V was clipped by 0 bases and J by 5 bases, with 8 bases between them. Germline V lookup: CDR1 SGHDT, CDR2 YYEEEE. CDR3 length equals 13 residues. In nucleotides, the CDR3 is TGTGCCAGCAGCTTGGCGAGCCATTATGGCTACACCTTC. Translation gives CASSLASHYGYTF.

This chain links TRBV19 with TRBJ1-3; unclear D gene. Trimming took off 4 bases at V and 0 bases at J, with 13 bases between the two ends. Germline loops: CDR1 LNHDA, CDR2 SQIVND (reference sequence). This CDR3 spans 16 amino acids. The chain's CDR3 is CASSSPGGSSGNTIYF. The CDR3 DNA sequence: TGTGCCAGTAGTAGCCCGGGTGGATCCTCTGGAAACACCATATATTTT.

CDR3 in DNA: TGTGCCAGCAGCTTAGGGACAATCGAGCAGTACTTC. Protein product: CASSLGTIEQYF. The chain recombines TRBV7-9 with TRBJ2-7, with D perhaps matching TRBD1 (5 bases). Germline CDR1 reads SEHNR; CDR2 reads FQNEAQ (reference sequence). The V gene lost 1 base and the J gene lost 6 bases, with 7 bases spanning the gap. This CDR3 spans 12 amino acids.

This clone was counted a single time. This sequence joins TRBV28 and TRBJ2-7, with TRBD2 as a possible D gene (6 bases). Per the germline V gene, CDR1 is MDHEN and CDR2 is SYDVKM. The CDR3 has 14 residues. Trimming left V 5 bases short and J 2 bases short, with 13 bases between. The CDR3 DNA reads as TGTGCCAGCAGTCCGGGACTCACCCCCTACGAGCAGTACTTC. Residues: CASSPGLTPYEQYF.

The chain employs TRBV11-2 and TRBJ2-3, with 9 nucleotides matching TRBD2. CDR1 is SGHAT and CDR2 is FQNNGV in the germline V gene. CDR3 length: 18 residues. V lost 4 bases, J lost 4 bases, and 15 bases stayed unmatched. CDR3 sequence reads: CASSSQGTQRGEADTQYF. CDR3 nucleotide sequence: TGTGCCAGCAGCTCCCAAGGGACTCAGCGGGGGGAGGCAGATACGCAGTATTTT.

This chain joins TRBV19 and TRBJ1-1; 8 bases fit TRBD1. The CDR3 is made up of 18 amino acids. Germline values: CDR1 LNHDA, CDR2 SQIVND (reference sequence). V shed 6 bases and J 3 bases; nucleotides not matched to a gene: 18. The CDR3 region is CASRILGGQGLKDTEAFF. The CDR3 bases are TGTGCCAGTAGGATATTGGGCGGACAGGGTTTAAAGGACACTGAAGCTTTCTTT. Filled out from reference TRBV19 and TRBJ1-1, the complete variable domain reads DGGITQSPKYLFRKEGQNVTLSCEQNLNHDAMYWYRQDPGQGLRLIYYSQIVNDFQKGDIAEGYSVSREKKESFPLTVTSAQKNPTAFYLCASRILGGQGLKDTEAFFGQGTRLTVV.

The gene calls are TRBV7-9 and TRBJ1-6; weak D call: TRBD1 (6 bases). Germline V CDR1 and CDR2: SEHNR, FQNEAQ (reference sequence). The CDR3 is made up of 14 amino acids. V lost 1 base and J 10 bases, leaving 11 bases between the germline ends. CDR3 sequence reads: CASSLVKGVSPLHF. CDR3 DNA: TGTGCCAGCAGCTTAGTGAAGGGGGTATCACCCCTCCACTTT.

This clone was observed a handful of times. This chain links TRBV4-1 with TRBJ2-3, with D possibly matching TRBD2 (5 bases). Per the germline V gene, CDR1 is MGHRA and CDR2 is YSYEKL. Trimming removed 0 bases at V and 5 bases at J, with 12 bases between. The CDR3 consists of 15 residues. The CDR3 coding sequence is TGCGCCAGCAGCCAAGAGGCTAGCCCGGGAGATACGCAGTATTTT. Encoded protein: CASSQEASPGDTQYF.

The chain couples TRBV6-1 to TRBJ2-1, with D possibly TRBD2 on 5 matching bases. Trimming removed 2 bases at V and 4 bases at J, with 18 bases between. Germline lookup yields CDR1 MNHNS and CDR2 SASEGT. The CDR3 is made up of 17 amino acids. CDR3 sequence: CASSEQFPAATYNEQFF. CDR3 sequence (DNA): TGTGCCAGCAGTGAACAGTTCCCAGCGGCTACTTACAATGAGCAGTTCTTC.

The gene calls are TRBV19 and TRBJ1-2; D remains unclear. V gave up 1 base and J gave up 2 bases, with 11 bases separating them. The CDR3 runs 15 residues. Germline CDR1 LNHDA, CDR2 SQIVND (reference sequence). DNA of the CDR3: TGTGCCAGTAGTATAGTGGAGGGCTCCAACTATGGCTACACCTTC. It codes for CASSIVEGSNYGYTF.

The table lists this clone with a few counts. J is TRBJ1-1 and V is TRBV12-5, with D hard to call. The CDR3 sequence is 20 residues long. The V end was cut by 0 bases, the J end by 1 base, with 24 bases between. Germline CDR1 and CDR2: LGHNT and FRNRAP. The CDR3 nucleotides read TGTGCTAGTGGTTTGGTACTATCTCGGAGGACTACAAGTAGGAACACTGAAGCTTTCTTT. It is translated as CASGLVLSRRTTSRNTEAFF.

This rearrangement joins TRBV6-1 to TRBJ1-1, with TRBD1 matching over 7 bases. J gave up 5 bases and V 10 bases, and 10 bases lay outside the gene matches. CDR1 is MNHNS, CDR2 SASEGT, per germline. The CDR3 has 13 amino acids. In DNA form, the CDR3 reads TGTGCCACCCTGACAGGGCGAACAACTGAAGCTTTCTTT. Encoded protein: CATLTGRTTEAFF.

Of note for this clone: One end of the junction does not line up with germline, which may come from a read error. This chain joins TRBV2 and TRBJ1-1; tentatively, D is TRBD1 (6 bases). Germline lookup yields CDR1 SNHLY and CDR2 FYNNEI. The CDR3 is 12 amino acids. The CDR3 coding sequence is TGTGCCAGCAGTGTGCTCAGGGGTGAAACTTTCTTT. Translating gives CASSVLRGETFF.

This clone has just a few counts. The V call is TRBV6-4, the J call TRBJ2-1, with 11 bases aligning to TRBD1. CDR3 size: 14 residues. Germline CDR1 reads MRHNA; CDR2 reads SNTAGT. The trim removed 2 bases at V and 6 bases at J, leaving 0 bases unmatched. CDR3 amino acids: CASSDGTGGNEQFF. The DNA for the CDR3 is TGTGCCAGCAGTGACGGGACAGGGGGCAATGAGCAGTTCTTC.

The chain joins TRBV7-9 to TRBJ1-2, with 8 nucleotides matching TRBD1. The CDR3 has 16 residues. Germline trimming cut 2 bases from V and 5 bases from J; bases unmatched to any gene: 10. Germline V gene lookup returns CDR1 SEHNR and CDR2 FQNEAQ (reference sequence). The CDR3: CASSLMGGGQGYGYTF. Written as DNA, the CDR3 is TGTGCCAGCAGCTTAATGGGTGGAGGACAGGGATATGGCTACACCTTC.

The chain links TRBV2 to TRBJ1-1; D might be TRBD1 (5 bases). Germline CDR1 and CDR2: SNHLY and FYNNEI. Trimming removed 7 bases from V and 6 bases from J, with 15 bases in between. This CDR3 is 13 amino acids long. The CDR3 loop is CASIQGAAAEAFF. CDR3 DNA: TGTGCCAGCATCCAGGGTGCTGCAGCTGAAGCTTTCTTT.

The genes are TRBV30 and TRBJ1-5; D unclear. Germline V gene data show CDR1 as GTSNPN and CDR2 as SVGIG (reference sequence). The length of the CDR3 is 15 residues. Trimming took off 0 bases at V and 0 bases at J, with 9 bases between the two ends. Here the CDR3 reads CAWSVGVVSNQPQHF. CDR3 DNA sequence: TGTGCCTGGAGTGTAGGAGTCGTTAGCAATCAGCCCCAGCATTTT.

The rearrangement joins TRBV7-3 to TRBJ2-7, with 9 positions matching TRBD1. The V gene's germline CDR1 is SGHTA and CDR2 FQGTGA. Germline trimming cut 0 bases from V and 6 bases from J; bases unmatched to any gene: 15. The CDR3 consists of 18 residues. The CDR3 nucleotides read TGTGCCAGCAGCTTAACGGCGTCAAGACAGGGGGTTACTGGCGAGCAGTACTTC. This encodes CASSLTASRQGVTGEQYF.

The genes are TRBV6-5 and TRBJ2-1, with D possibly matching TRBD1 (5 bases). The V end lost 7 bases, the J end lost 8 bases, and 12 bases lay between the germline ends. The CDR3 runs to 12 residues. Germline V gives CDR1 MNHEY, CDR2 SVGAGI. CDR3 residues: CASNKGVDEQFF. CDR3 DNA sequence: TGTGCCAGCAACAAAGGGGTGGATGAGCAGTTCTTC.

The V call is TRBV5-1, the J call TRBJ2-1; 13 positions agree with TRBD2. Germline values: CDR1 SGHRS, CDR2 YFSETQ. After removal of 7 bases from V and 0 bases from J, the junction contained 10 bases not matched to a gene. This CDR3 is 18 amino acids long. In DNA form, the CDR3 reads TGCGCCAGCGGTTGGACTAGCGGGGGTCTGAGCTCCTACAATGAGCAGTTCTTC. It yields the protein CASGWTSGGLSSYNEQFF.

For this clone: The same CDR3 is also encoded by other DNA sequences in this sample. The V gene is TRBV5-1, the J gene TRBJ1-1; perhaps TRBD1 as D (5 bases). CDR1 and CDR2 from the germline V gene are SGHRS and YFSETQ. This CDR3 spans 14 amino acids. The V end was cut by 0 bases, the J end by 5 bases, with 11 bases between. CDR3 sequence: CASSLVGGATEAFF. The CDR3 DNA is TGCGCCAGCAGCTTGGTCGGGGGAGCAACTGAAGCTTTCTTT. The variable domain in full, completed from reference TRBV5-1 and TRBJ1-1, reads KAGVTQTPRYLIKTRGQQVTLSCSPISGHRSVSWYQQTPGQGLQFLFEYFSETQRNKGNFPGRFSGRQFSNSRSEMNVSTLELGDSALYLCASSLVGGATEAFFGQGTRLTVV.

V is TRBV7-3 and J is TRBJ2-7; TRBD1 matches at 8 bases. The CDR3 covers 14 residues. CDR1 is SGHTA and CDR2 is FQGTGA in the germline V gene. V gave up 5 bases and J gave up 5 bases; unmatched junction bases: 8. CDR3 amino acids: CASSPSGQGHEQYF. The CDR3 bases are TGTGCCAGCAGCCCCTCTGGACAGGGCCACGAGCAGTACTTC.

The gene calls are TRBV6-5 and TRBJ1-6; D gene ambiguous. The V end lost 2 bases, the J end lost 4 bases, and 9 bases lay between the germline ends. Germline assignment: CDR1 MNHEY and CDR2 SVGAGI. The CDR3 has 15 amino acids. DNA for the CDR3: TGTGCCAGCAGTTACGGCACAGCTTATAATTCACCCCTCCACTTT. Amino acids: CASSYGTAYNSPLHF.

The V and J genes are TRBV19 and TRBJ2-2, with a tentative D call TRBD1 (5 bases). Per the germline V gene, CDR1 is LNHDA and CDR2 is SQIVND (reference sequence). The length of the CDR3 is 14 residues. V was cut by 7 bases and J by 3 bases, with 12 bases left in between. Here the CDR3 reads CASIPTRDTGELFF. The CDR3 DNA reads as TGTGCCAGTATTCCTACCAGGGACACCGGGGAGCTGTTTTTT.

This chain links TRBV18 with TRBJ1-3; 7 bases line up with TRBD1. V shed 4 bases, J shed 6 bases, and the junction held 9 bases outside the gene matches. CDR1 is KGHSH and CDR2 is LQKENI in the germline V gene. The CDR3 loop spans 15 amino acids. CDR3 sequence (DNA): TGTGCCAGCTCACTGCGACAGGGCTATGAAAACACCATATATTTT. Translated, it gives CASSLRQGYENTIYF.

The V call is TRBV19, the J call TRBJ1-6, with D perhaps TRBD1 (5 bases). CDR1 LNHDA and CDR2 SQIVND come from the germline V gene (reference sequence). The CDR3 totals 12 residues. V dropped 10 bases and J dropped 8 bases, with 12 bases sitting between them. The CDR3 DNA reads TGTGCCACTCGACAGAATGATTCACCCCTCCACTTT. Amino acid sequence: CATRQNDSPLHF.

The chain combines TRBV10-3 with TRBJ1-5; 9 positions match TRBD1. After removal of 3 bases from V and 5 bases from J, the junction contained 5 bases not matched to a gene. The CDR3 is 15 residues long. Germline V lookup: CDR1 ENHRY, CDR2 SYGVKD. CDR3 sequence (DNA): TGTGCCATCAGTGAAAGGGACAGGGATCATCAGCCCCAGCATTTT. As protein: CAISERDRDHQPQHF.

Concerning this clone: Distinct nucleotide sequences in the sample also encode this CDR3. The chain uses TRBV30 and TRBJ1-6; D possibly corresponds to TRBD1 (5 bases). This CDR3 spans 13 amino acids. V shed 0 bases and J shed 5 bases, with 5 bases lying between them. CDR1 is GTSNPN, CDR2 SVGIG, per germline (reference sequence). CDR3 DNA sequence: TGTGCCTGGAGTGTGACAGATAATTCACCCCTCCACTTT. Amino acids: CAWSVTDNSPLHF.

V gene TRBV27 combines with J gene TRBJ2-7; unclear D gene. The CDR3 is 13 residues long. Germline V lookup: CDR1 MNHEY, CDR2 SMNVEV (reference sequence). Trimming shortened V by 10 bases and J by 2 bases, and 15 bases separated the two germline ends. The CDR3 spells CATKRVETYEQYF. Here the CDR3 DNA reads TGTGCCACCAAACGAGTGGAGACCTACGAGCAGTACTTC.

This chain links TRBV30 with TRBJ1-1; unclear D gene. Germline loops: CDR1 GTSNPN, CDR2 SVGIG (reference sequence). The V gene lost 2 bases and the J gene lost 4 bases, with 8 bases spanning the gap. CDR3 length: 12 residues. This chain's CDR3 is CAWSTLSTEAFF. The CDR3 nucleotides read TGTGCCTGGAGTACCCTCAGCACTGAAGCTTTCTTT.